This T cell receptor beta chain is drawn from a study of neurological immune-mediated disorders. The study, taken as a whole, reports: Expanded clones shared no identical CDR3 amino acid sequences across subjects, which suggested private TCR-beta repertoires in all groups.

Every sequencing run generated over 180 million TCR-beta sequences from 15-18 subjects. TCRdb redid the calling of the 5' RACE reads with MiXCR, one entry per CDR3 protein. Among approximately 85,000 distinct CDR3 sequences listed, 13% were seen once. Trimming left V 10 bases short and J 0 bases short, with 13 bases between. This CDR3 region has 14 residues. This clonotype has ten or more counts. Its target is not known. Time point given: longitudinal time-point 2. The study built unsorted libraries from 2 million PBMCs kept at -80 C. The specimen was PBMCs. V gene TRBV12-3 or TRBV12-4 combines with J gene TRBJ2-4, with a weak D call TRBD2 (6 bases). The origin of this receptor is a female donor with HTLV-1-associated myelopathy (HAM/TSP). CDR3 region: CATMEGIAKNIQYF. In DNA form, the CDR3 reads TGTGCCACCATGGAGGGGATAGCCAAAAACATTCAGTACTTC.